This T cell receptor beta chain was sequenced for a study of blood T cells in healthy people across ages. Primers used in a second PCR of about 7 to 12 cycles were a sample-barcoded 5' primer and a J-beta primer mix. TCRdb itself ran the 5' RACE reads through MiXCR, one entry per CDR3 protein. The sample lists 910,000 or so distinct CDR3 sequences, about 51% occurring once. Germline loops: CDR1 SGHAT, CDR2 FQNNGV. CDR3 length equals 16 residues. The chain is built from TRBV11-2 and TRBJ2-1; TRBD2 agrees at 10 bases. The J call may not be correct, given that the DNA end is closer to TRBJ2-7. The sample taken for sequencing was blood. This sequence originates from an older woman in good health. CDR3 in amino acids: CASSELGTSVYNEQYF. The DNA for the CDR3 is TGTGCCAGCAGCGAGCTAGGGACTAGCGTTTACAATGAGCAGTACTTC.